A selection of T cell receptor beta chains follows, all from one sample in a study of shared clonotypes between healthy human individuals. The data were produced by immunoSEQ multiplex PCR, yet TCRdb's version contains in-frame clones alone and is incomplete. The sample lists about 690,000 clones, about 92% seen once, with more than 30% in the top ten. Sequences were obtained from memory CD8+ T cells from PBMCs. All receptors come from a young man in good health. Some clones in this sample may be carry-over from other donors' samples. CDR3s include the opening cysteine and the closing phenylalanine or tryptophan. The D gene is left open where the match is weak. Clone size, where shown, is once, few, many, or a class for clones that have expanded.

CDR3 length	V gene	D gene	clone size	J gene	CDR3 DNA	CDR3 protein
12	TRBV13	-	-	TRBJ1-1	TGTGCCAGCGTTGAAGTGAACACTGAAGCTTTCTTT	CASVEVNTEAFF
14	TRBV4-3	-	-	TRBJ2-1	TGCGCCAGCAGCCATCTTTGGTCCTACAATGAGCAGTTCTTC	CASSHLWSYNEQFF
14	TRBV2	-	-	TRBJ1-2	TGTGCCAGCAGCGGGGCGGGACGCTATTATGGCTACACCTTC	CASSGAGRYYGYTF
13	TRBV9	-	-	TRBJ2-1	TGTGCCAGCAGCGGGGTCTTCGGTAATGAGCAGTTCTTC	CASSGVFGNEQFF
15	TRBV7-9	-	-	TRBJ2-3	TGTGCCAGCACTGGAACCGGGGTGAGCACAGATACGCAGTATTTT	CASTGTGVSTDTQYF
12	TRBV29-1	-	few	TRBJ1-1	TGCAGCGTTGTGACGGGGGGCACTGAAGCTTTCTTT	CSVVTGGTEAFF
20	TRBV28	-	-	TRBJ1-2	TGTGCCAGCAGAGGCCGAGGGCGGGCAGATTTGGTGAGACTAAACTATGGCTACACCTTC	CASRGRGRADLVRLNYGYTF
16	TRBV9	TRBD1	-	TRBJ2-2	TGTGCCAGCAGCGCCCCGACAGGGTCGGGCGCCGGGGAGCTGTTTTTT	CASSAPTGSGAGELFF
12	TRBV27	-	-	TRBJ1-5	TGTGCCAGCAGGGGTGGCAATCAGCCCCAGCATTTT	CASRGGNQPQHF
14	TRBV27	-	-	TRBJ1-2	TGTGCCAGCAGTTTCTCCGGGGGCGGCGAGGGCTACACCTTC	CASSFSGGGEGYTF
16	TRBV5-1	-	-	TRBJ1-4	TGCGCCAGCAGCCCAAAAGACCTATTCCTGGGTGAAAAACTGTTTTTT	CASSPKDLFLGEKLFF
15	TRBV6-1	TRBD2	-	TRBJ2-5	TGTGCCAGCATGGGACTAGCGGGAGTAGTAGAGACCCAGTACTTC	CASMGLAGVVETQYF
15	TRBV6-6	TRBD1	-	TRBJ2-7	TGTGCCAGCAGTCCCCCGGACAGGGTTCCCTACGAGCAGTACTTC	CASSPPDRVPYEQYF
14	TRBV27	-	-	TRBJ2-5	TGTGCCAGCAGCACCCCGGGTGGGAGGGAGACCCAGTACTTC	CASSTPGGRETQYF
15	TRBV7-9	TRBD2	-	TRBJ2-3	TGTGCCAGCAGCTTAGTCGGAACGGGGGGAGATACGCAGTATTTT	CASSLVGTGGDTQYF
14	TRBV19	TRBD1	-	TRBJ2-1	TGTGCCAGTTCCGGGACAGGGGGCATCAATGAGCAGTTCTTC	CASSGTGGINEQFF
13	TRBV6-5	-	-	TRBJ1-1	TGTGCCAGCGGCGGGGGGCGGGTCACTGAAGCTTTCTTT	CASGGGRVTEAFF
11	TRBV29-1	-	-	TRBJ1-2	TGCAGCGTCCTGGATAACTATGGCTACACCTTC	CSVLDNYGYTF
15	TRBV7-9	TRBD1	-	TRBJ2-7	TGTGCCAGCAGCCTAACAGGGGTCGTGTCCTACGAGCAGTACTTC	CASSLTGVVSYEQYF
13	TRBV7-9	-	many	TRBJ2-3	TGTGCCAGCAGCTTAGCGTCGGAAGATACGCAGTATTTT	CASSLASEDTQYF
14	TRBV4-2	TRBD1	-	TRBJ1-2	TGTGCCAGCAGCCAAGGACAGGGTACTTTTGGCTACACCTTC	CASSQGQGTFGYTF
14	TRBV9	-	-	TRBJ2-7	TGTGCCAGCAGCTTGCGGGACAGTTCGGGAGAGCAGTACTTC	CASSLRDSSGEQYF
16	TRBV14	-	-	TRBJ2-7	TGTGCCAGCAGCCAAGCCATTGGAGCAGCGAGCTACGAGCAGTACTTC	CASSQAIGAASYEQYF
15	TRBV30	-	-	TRBJ2-7	TGTGCCTGGAGTGAGAGGCAGACAAGCTCCTACGAGCAGTACTTC	CAWSERQTSSYEQYF
13	TRBV7-9	-	-	TRBJ2-1	TGTGCCAGCAGCTTAGGGACAGAGACTGAGCAGTTCTTC	CASSLGTETEQFF
15	TRBV2	-	-	TRBJ2-1	TGTGCCAGCAGCGTAGCCGTATTCTCCTACAATGAGCAGTTCTTC	CASSVAVFSYNEQFF
13	TRBV11-2	TRBD1	-	TRBJ2-1	TGTGCCAGCAGCTTACTAGTGACAGGGGGACAGTTCTTC	CASSLLVTGGQFF
12	TRBV5-8	-	-	TRBJ2-7	TGTGCCAGCAGCCACCCCCGGCACGAGCAGTACTTC	CASSHPRHEQYF
12	TRBV30	TRBD1	once	TRBJ2-7	TGTGCCTGGAACAGGGGTGAATACGAGCAGTACTTC	CAWNRGEYEQYF
15	TRBV6-6	TRBD1	-	TRBJ1-1	TGTGCCAGCAGTCAGGGACAGAAAGTGAACACTGAAGCTTTCTTT	CASSQGQKVNTEAFF
14	TRBV9	-	few	TRBJ1-5	TGTGCCAGCAGCCCAGGCCATAGCAATCAGCCCCAGCATTTT	CASSPGHSNQPQHF
15	TRBV4-1	-	-	TRBJ1-1	TGCGCCAGCAGCCCCTTACCTGGGGGGAACACTGAAGCTTTCTTT	CASSPLPGGNTEAFF
17	TRBV28	TRBD2	-	TRBJ2-7	TGTGCCACCAATGCTTACCTGGGACTAGCGGGTCGATACGAGCAGTACTTC	CATNAYLGLAGRYEQYF
15	TRBV29-1	TRBD1	-	TRBJ1-2	TGCAGCGTTCGGACAGGGCCTCTTCTCCTTTATGGCTACACCTTC	CSVRTGPLLLYGYTF
16	TRBV2	TRBD2	once	TRBJ2-1	TGTGCCAGCAGTGAAAACCAGCGGGAGATCAACAATGAGCAGTTCTTC	CASSENQREINNEQFF
14	TRBV6-1	-	-	TRBJ2-6	TGTGCCAGCGGGTTAAGCTCTGGGGCCAACGTCCTGACTTTC	CASGLSSGANVLTF
13	TRBV7-8	-	-	TRBJ1-1	TGTGCCACCACCGGGGCCCAGAACACTGAAGCTTTCTTT	CATTGAQNTEAFF
15	TRBV6-1	-	-	TRBJ1-2	TGTGCCAGGGGTCGAATCGACACGGACGGTAGAGGCTACACCTTC	CARGRIDTDGRGYTF
16	TRBV19	-	-	TRBJ2-5	TGTGCCAGTAGTATAGATGGGGGACCGTACCAAGAGACCCAGTACTTC	CASSIDGGPYQETQYF
16	TRBV4-2	-	-	TRBJ1-3	TGTGCCAGCAGCCAAGTAATCGGGGGATCAGGAAACACCATATATTTT	CASSQVIGGSGNTIYF
20	TRBV2	TRBD2	-	TRBJ2-3	TGTGCCAGCAGTGAAACACCGAGAACTAGCGGGAGAGCTAGCACAGATACGCAGTATTTT	CASSETPRTSGRASTDTQYF
19	TRBV4-1	TRBD2	-	TRBJ2-1	TGCGCCAGCAGCCAAGATAGGAGACTAGCGGGAGTAAAGTACAATGAGCAGTTCTTC	CASSQDRRLAGVKYNEQFF
14	TRBV9	TRBD1	once	TRBJ2-7	TGTGCCAGCAGCCCGGGACAGACCTTGAGGGAGCAGTACTTC	CASSPGQTLREQYF
15	TRBV6-5	-	-	TRBJ2-1	TGTGCCAGCAGTTATTTTCCCGGGAGTGACAATGAGCAGTTCTTC	CASSYFPGSDNEQFF